Below, 11 T cell receptor beta chains from the same sample are listed, as sequenced in a study of blood T cell repertoires in COVID-19. Clones were read by immunoSEQ multiplex PCR, and TCRdb kept only the in-frame ones, dropping some. This table has 130,000 or so clones, more than 85% appearing once. Sequenced input: peripheral blood. The receptors were sampled from a man aged 50-59 years with active or convalescent COVID-19.

This clone was picked up a small number of times. The V and J genes are TRBV30 and TRBJ1-2; TRBD1 agrees at 7 bases. The germline CDR1 and CDR2 sequences are GTSNPN and SVGIG (reference sequence). This CDR3 has 14 residues. Trimming removed 3 bases from V and 3 bases from J; junction bases left unmatched: 7. CDR3 in DNA: TGTGCCTGGAGCGCAACAGGGACAGACTATGGCTACACCTTC. Translating it yields CAWSATGTDYGYTF.

The V and J genes are TRBV28 and TRBJ2-3; 11 bases fit TRBD2. Germline V gives CDR1 MDHEN, CDR2 SYDVKM. The CDR3 length is 17 residues. The V and J ends lost 3 bases and 4 bases, in that order; junction bases with no gene match: 9. The CDR3 reads CASSFPSTSGSADTQYF. Here the CDR3 DNA reads TGTGCCAGCAGTTTCCCATCAACTAGCGGGAGCGCAGATACGCAGTATTTT. The full variable domain, its missing parts supplied by reference TRBV28 and TRBJ2-3, is DVKVTQSSRYLVKRTGEKVFLECVQDMDHENMFWYRQDPGLGLRLIYFSYDVKMKEKGDIPEGYSVSREKKERFSLILESASTNQTSMYLCASSFPSTSGSADTQYFGPGTRLTVL.

This chain uses TRBV4-1 with TRBJ1-2; 10 nucleotides match TRBD1. Germline V gene sequence: CDR1 MGHRA, CDR2 YSYEKL. This CDR3 has 18 amino acids. The V and J ends lost 1 base and 3 bases, in that order; junction bases with no gene match: 11. DNA of the CDR3: TGCGCCAGCAGCCAAGTAGGAACGGGACAGGGGAATTACTATGGCTACACCTTC. This gives the protein CASSQVGTGQGNYYGYTF.

The chain carries TRBV19 and TRBJ2-7; a possible D gene is TRBD1 (6 bases). The germline V and J ends were trimmed by 4 bases and 6 bases, with 16 bases remaining between them. The CDR3 consists of 14 residues. CDR1 is LNHDA and CDR2 is SQIVND in the germline V gene (reference sequence). DNA of the CDR3: TGTGCCAGTAGTAGGGACAACCCCATGGGCGAGCAGTACTTC. It is translated as CASSRDNPMGEQYF.

This chain joins TRBV19 and TRBJ2-1; possibly TRBD1 for D (5 bases). Looked up from germline, CDR1 is LNHDA and CDR2 is SQIVND (reference sequence). This CDR3 region has 14 residues. V lost 6 bases and J 1 base, leaving 10 bases between the germline ends. CDR3 DNA: TGTGCCAGTAGCGGCCAGGGTTCCTACAATGAGCAGTTCTTC. Amino acids: CASSGQGSYNEQFF.

V gene TRBV5-4 combines with J gene TRBJ2-1, with 8 bases lining up with TRBD1. CDR3 length: 15 amino acids. Unmatched junction bases numbered 8, after V lost 5 bases and J lost 4 bases. The germline V gene has CDR1 SGHNT and CDR2 YYREEE (reference sequence). Written as DNA, the CDR3 is TGTGCCAGCAGGCCCGGGACAGGAGATTACAATGAGCAGTTCTTC. Translating gives CASRPGTGDYNEQFF.

This clone was seen once. The rearrangement uses TRBV19 and TRBJ2-7; weak D call: TRBD2 (5 bases). The CDR3 contains 14 residues. Looked up from germline, CDR1 is LNHDA and CDR2 is SQIVND (reference sequence). Between the trimmed V and J ends, which lost 6 bases and 7 bases, there was a span of 19 bases. The CDR3 sequence is CASRTELTSWEQYF. The CDR3 coding sequence is TGTGCCAGTAGAACCGAACTTACTAGTTGGGAGCAGTACTTC. Full variable domain (missing parts from reference TRBV19 and TRBJ2-7): DGGITQSPKYLFRKEGQNVTLSCEQNLNHDAMYWYRQDPGQGLRLIYYSQIVNDFQKGDIAEGYSVSREKKESFPLTVTSAQKNPTAFYLCASRTELTSWEQYFGPGTRLTVT.

The CDR3 region has the DNA TGTGCCATCAGTGGCGGGGACGGATCAACTAATGAAAAACTGTTTTTT. It codes for CAISGGDGSTNEKLFF. The rearrangement uses TRBV10-3 and TRBJ1-4; weak D call: TRBD1 (5 bases). Germline V CDR1 and CDR2: ENHRY, SYGVKD. The V end was cut by 4 bases, the J end by 0 bases, with 12 bases between. The CDR3 loop spans 16 amino acids.

V usage is TRBV7-9 and J usage is TRBJ1-3, with no clear D. The V gene lost 7 bases and the J gene lost 0 bases, with 10 bases spanning the gap. This CDR3 contains 14 residues. The germline CDR1 and CDR2 sequences are SEHNR and FQNEAQ (reference sequence). The DNA for the CDR3 is TGTGCCAGCAACCCCCCGAGCTCTGGAAACACCATATATTTT. Its translation is CASNPPSSGNTIYF.

This sequence joins TRBV6-1 and TRBJ1-4; 10 bases align to TRBD1. V lost 3 bases to trimming and J lost 8 bases; unmatched junction nucleotides: 6. The CDR3 has 15 amino acids. CDR1 MNHNS and CDR2 SASEGT come from the germline V gene. The CDR3 loop is CASSDRTGGKEKLFF. DNA of the CDR3: TGTGCCAGCAGTGACAGGACAGGGGGGAAGGAAAAACTGTTTTTT.

This chain links TRBV19 with TRBJ2-3; perhaps TRBD2 as D (6 bases). The CDR3 contains 13 residues. V lost 3 bases and J lost 6, with 10 bases in between. Germline lookup yields CDR1 LNHDA and CDR2 SQIVND (reference sequence). CDR3 protein: CASSIMGGDTQYF. Written as DNA, the CDR3 is TGTGCCAGTAGTATTATGGGAGGCGATACGCAGTATTTT.